This TCR beta chain was found in a study of control samples from healthy donors and cancer patients. The data were produced by immunoSEQ multiplex PCR, yet TCRdb's version contains in-frame clones alone and is incomplete. In the table there are 150,000 to 200,000 clones, roughly 94% of which are singletons. V was pared by 7 bases and J by 2 bases, with 4 bases of the junction left unmatched. The CDR3 has 13 residues. Per germline, CDR1 SGHTA and CDR2 FQGNSA. The sequence was collected from a middle-aged woman in good health. The genes are TRBV7-2 and TRBJ2-5, with 7 nucleotides matching TRBD2. The sequencing sample was made of blood. The CDR3 coding sequence is TGTGCCAGCAACTCGGGGGGTCAAGAGACCCAGTACTTC. Translating gives CASNSGGQETQYF.